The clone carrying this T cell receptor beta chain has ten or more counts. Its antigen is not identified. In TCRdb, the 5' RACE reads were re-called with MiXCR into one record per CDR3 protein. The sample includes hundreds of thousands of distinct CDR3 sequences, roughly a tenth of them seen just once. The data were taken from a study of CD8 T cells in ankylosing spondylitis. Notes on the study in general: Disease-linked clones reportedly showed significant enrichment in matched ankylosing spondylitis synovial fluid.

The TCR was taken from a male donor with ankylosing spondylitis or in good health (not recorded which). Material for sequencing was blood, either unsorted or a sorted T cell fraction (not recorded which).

CDR3 amino acids: CATSRDLRETQYF. The CDR3 DNA reads as TGTGCCACCAGCAGAGATCTCAGGGAGACCCAGTACTTC. The chain has TRBV15 and TRBJ2-5; no definite D call. The CDR3 totals 13 residues. CDR1 is LNHNV, CDR2 YYDKDF, per germline (reference sequence). Trimming stripped 0 bases from V and 5 bases from J, with 7 bases between.